Presented here are 5 T cell receptor beta chains from one specimen sequenced in a study of beta chain features in type 1 diabetes. The isolated RNA, all of it, was reverse transcribed, so expressed TCRB transcripts were what got sequenced. Sequencing used immunoSEQ multiplex PCR; TCRdb keeps in-frame clones, though not all of them. The sample has almost 250,000 clones, 13% to 15% seen once; the top ten hold more than 0.02%. Sequences were obtained from naive CD4+ T cells from blood. The receptors come from a woman in her thirties or forties in good health.

This chain links TRBV12-5 with TRBJ1-5; D is possibly TRBD1 (5 bases). Trimming pared 2 bases from V and 7 bases from J, leaving 15 bases between. The CDR3 totals 15 residues. Per the germline V gene, CDR1 is LGHNT and CDR2 is FRNRAP. The DNA for the CDR3 is TGTGCTAGTGGTTTGATAGGACAATTGGACCAGCCCCAGCATTTT. Protein: CASGLIGQLDQPQHF.

This clone came up a few times. CDR3 DNA: TGTGCCAGCAGCTTTAGCGGCCTGCCCAATCAGCCCCAGCATTTT. Its protein product is CASSFSGLPNQPQHF. This chain joins TRBV7-9 and TRBJ1-5; D is unresolved. V lost 3 bases to trimming and J lost 3 bases, with 12 bases between them. Per the germline V gene, CDR1 is SEHNR and CDR2 is FQNEAQ (reference sequence). The CDR3 sequence is 15 residues long.

This clone occurred a few times. V gene TRBV5-4 combines with J gene TRBJ1-1; D gene unclear. Per the germline V gene, CDR1 is SGHNT and CDR2 is YYREEE (reference sequence). Trimming took off 0 bases at V and 4 bases at J, with 10 bases between the two ends. The CDR3 is 14 amino acids. CDR3: CASSLGQPGTEAFF. CDR3 nucleotides: TGTGCCAGCAGCTTGGGGCAGCCGGGCACTGAAGCTTTCTTT. The complete variable domain, with remaining parts taken from reference TRBV5-4 and TRBJ1-1, reads ETGVTQSPTHLIKTRGQQVTLRCSSQSGHNTVSWYQQALGQGPQFIFQYYREEENGRGNFPPRFSGLQFPNYSSELNVNALELDDSALYLCASSLGQPGTEAFFGQGTRLTVV.

J is TRBJ2-3 and V is TRBV5-1, with 8 bases identical to TRBD2. In germline, CDR1 is SGHRS, CDR2 YFSETQ. V dropped 3 bases and J dropped 3; count of bases not matched to a gene: 15. CDR3 length equals 18 residues. Written as DNA, the CDR3 is TGCGCCAGCAGCTCATACCTCTTAACACTAGCGGCTACAGATACGCAGTATTTT. It encodes CASSSYLLTLAATDTQYF.

This clone has just a few counts. The genes are TRBV27 and TRBJ2-5, with TRBD2 identical over 7 bases. Trimming cost V 6 bases and J 0 bases; bases outside gene matches: 19. Germline values: CDR1 MNHEY, CDR2 SMNVEV (reference sequence). The CDR3 is 19 residues long. The DNA of the CDR3 is TGTGCCAGCAGCCCCATGCTGGGGAGCGGGGCATTGAACCAAGAGACCCAGTACTTC. Translated: CASSPMLGSGALNQETQYF.